Listed below are T cell receptor beta chains from one sample, sequenced in a study of cytomegalovirus exposure and HLA in healthy donors. The method was immunoSEQ multiplex PCR; TCRdb's version includes in-frame clones alone and lacks a portion of them. The data show over 150,000 clones, approximately 85% seen once. The sample consisted of PBMCs. These receptors all come from a girl aged 10 to 17 in good health and CMV-seropositive. The CDR3 runs from the conserved cysteine through the conserved F or W.

>TRBV19|TRBJ2-1
CASSTSGGDYNEQFF
>TRBV11-2|TRBJ2-1
CASSLGTGGVSSYNEQFF
>TRBV6-1|TRBJ2-7
CASSEYRGPYEQYF
>TRBV4-1|TRBJ2-7
CASRPPGQSYEQYF
>TRBV9|TRBJ2-3
CASSVGTGDTQYF
>TRBV6-1|TRBJ1-3
CASSDGTGYGSGNTIYF
>TRBV11-3|TRBJ2-1
CASSEHRDNEQFF
>TRBV19|TRBJ2-1
CASSISGGLYNEQFF
>TRBV5-1|TRBJ2-2
CASSLAKWNTGELFF
>TRBV6-1|TRBJ1-2
CASREVTSPYGYTF
>TRBV27|TRBJ1-3
CASSRDSSGNTIYF
>TRBV5-4|TRBJ2-1
CASSLAPSAKNEQFF
>TRBV7-2|TRBJ2-5
CASSSTGGGQIKETQYF
>TRBV5-5|TRBJ1-6
CASSLAPEPQSPLHF
>TRBV2|TRBJ1-2
CASSVQAGLHGYTF
>TRBV7-9|TRBJ2-7
CASSLPVTSYEQYF
>TRBV7-9|TRBJ1-6
CASSLGVGGAVNSPLHF
>TRBV10-2|TRBJ2-3
CASSGRGGNTDTQYF
>TRBV6-1|TRBJ1-1
CASSERVRIAEAFF
>TRBV5-1|TRBJ2-5
CASSLFGTSGVQETQYF